These T cell receptor beta chains were read from a single sample in a study of CD8+ T cells in alopecia areata. The assay was immunoSEQ multiplex PCR, and TCRdb's table has in-frame clones only and misses some. The data contain over 150,000 clones, 60% of them singletons. Material: CD4+ T cells sorted from blood, obtained at week 24, from a patient treated with tofacitinib. The receptors stem from a human donor with alopecia areata. Both conserved end residues are part of each CDR3.

>TRBV30
CAWSVQENTEAFF
>TRBV6-5
CASSTAGGTDTQYF
>TRBV30
CAWSVGPGQANTEAFF
>TRBV6-1
CASALLGGRGYTF
>TRBV30
CAWRLALSPTSYEQYF
>TRBV11-2
CASSLGAGGNQETQYF
>TRBV5-1
CASSQGGGGANVLTF
>TRBV27
CASSHGTGAEKLFF
>TRBV25-1
CASSDPTGLGYGYTF
>TRBV29-1
CSVGMRQNTGELFF
>TRBV9
CASSVDGGGAGELFF
>TRBV23-1
CASSQSGGQGDYNEQFF
>TRBV30
CAWKRVGETQYF
>TRBV6-1
CASSEIGYGYTF
>TRBV29-1
CSVRGGSYQTDTQYF
>TRBV5-1
CASRPGGETQYF
>TRBV29-1
CSVEHILEDTEAFF
>TRBV15
CATRDREFGNTIYF
>TRBV19
CASAWAGELFF
>TRBV7-9
CASSQTGGVHQPQHF
>TRBV10-3
CAISIAGGPNTQYF
>TRBV4-2
CASSQVAQGAGFGYTF
>TRBV29-1
CSAPDGGPAGYTF
>TRBV6-5
CASSYSGRGGYGYTF
>TRBV6-6
CASSSPGTGVYEQYF
>TRBV5-1
CASSTVNREETQYF
>TRBV30
CAWSLTATGELFF
>TRBV28
CASSSPRAGTDTQYF
>TRBV19
CATRTSSGNEQFF
>TRBV5-6
CASRKGQGYNSPLHF
>TRBV2
CASTRELQETQYF
>TRBV27
CASRRQGEDIQYF
>TRBV5-1
CASTTDRVHTEAFF
>TRBV5-4
CASSPPGGGYGYTF
>TRBV7-9
CASSVSGAYEQYF
>TRBV5-1
CASSLEGANYGYTF
>TRBV7-9
CASSLGPVGRETQYF
>TRBV25-1
CASRGQAKNIQYF
>TRBV11-2
CASSLEQFYGYTF
>TRBV28
CASSLSRVEAFF
>TRBV10-3
CASQGIYEQYF
>TRBV5-4
CASSPRTGNTETQYF
>TRBV4-2
CASSQDLSGGRYQETQYF
>TRBV14
CASSRVTGTGNTEAFF
>TRBV29-1
CSVGLLGRANEQFF
>TRBV6-5
CASSENSGTETQYF
>TRBV7-9
CASARTGPYYGYTF
>TRBV29-1
CSVGDSENQPQHF
>TRBV29-1
CSARGTGSFYGYTF
>TRBV29-1
CSVGNRGRTSYNEQFF
>TRBV4-1
CASSPPQRAYEQYF
>TRBV7-8
CASSFGQGAGEQYF
>TRBV4-1
CASTRDRGNYGYTF